The clone carrying this T cell receptor beta chain was observed at least ten times. The antigen is unknown. Employing constant-segment primers, 5'RACE generated TCR alpha and TCR beta cDNA libraries bearing sample barcodes and UMIs. Each CDR3 protein gets one entry after TCRdb re-called the 5' RACE reads with MiXCR. The repertoire holds tens of thousands of distinct CDR3 sequences, with 12% as singletons. The data belong to a study of T-cell memory formation after mild COVID-19. The study's findings and limits: Balance between CD4 and CD8 was seen in clones contracting day 15 to 85, and a CD4+ lean was seen in later expanders. Contracting CD4+ clones lay largely in CM and EM, with CD8+ ones residing in EMRA. There was no confirmation that second-wave clones peaking on day 37 were SARS-CoV-2 specific.

The TCR sequence derives from a young man who had mild COVID-19 (a few samples of this study predate the infection). Cell type and time point are not known. Material: PBMCs or a T cell subset sorted from them (not recorded which).

DNA of the CDR3: TGTGCCAGCACCCTGGGGGAGCGGGGGGCCACAGATACGCAGTATTTT. Translating it yields CASTLGERGATDTQYF. The V gene is TRBV5-6, the J gene TRBJ2-3; 9 bases align to TRBD2. Germline values: CDR1 SGHDT, CDR2 YYEEEE. Trimming cost V 6 bases and J 2 bases; bases outside gene matches: 10. CDR3 length: 16 residues. Filled out from reference TRBV5-6 and TRBJ2-3, the complete variable domain reads DAGVTQSPTHLIKTRGQQVTLRCSPKSGHDTVSWYQQALGQGPQFIFQYYEEEERQRGNFPDRFSGHQFPNYSSELNVNALLLGDSALYLCASTLGERGATDTQYFGPGTRLTVL.